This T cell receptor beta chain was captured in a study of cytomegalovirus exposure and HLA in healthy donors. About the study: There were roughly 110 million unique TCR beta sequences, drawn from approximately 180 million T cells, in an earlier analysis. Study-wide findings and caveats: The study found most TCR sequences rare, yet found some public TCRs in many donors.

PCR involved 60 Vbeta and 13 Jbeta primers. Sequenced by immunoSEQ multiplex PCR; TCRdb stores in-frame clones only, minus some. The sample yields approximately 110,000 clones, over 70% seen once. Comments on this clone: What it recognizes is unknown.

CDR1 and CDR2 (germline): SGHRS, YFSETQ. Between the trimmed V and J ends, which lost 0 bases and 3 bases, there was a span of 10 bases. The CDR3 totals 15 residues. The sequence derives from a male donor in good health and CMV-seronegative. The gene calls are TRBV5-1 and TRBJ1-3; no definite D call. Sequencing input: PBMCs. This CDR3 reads CASSLALGSGNTIYF. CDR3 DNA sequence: TGCGCCAGCAGCTTGGCCCTAGGGAGTGGAAACACCATATATTTT.